These 21 T cell receptor beta chains came from one sample sequenced in a study of T cell changes during pregnancy in multiple sclerosis. Clones were sequenced by immunoSEQ multiplex PCR, and TCRdb holds only the in-frame ones, with some missing. The sample has 55,000 to 80,000 clones, approximately 93% seen once. The source was CD8+ T cells from peripheral blood mononuclear cells, collected in the second trimester of pregnancy. The receptors were gathered from a female donor with multiple sclerosis, enrolled in a pregnancy study.

The gene calls are TRBV7-9 and TRBJ2-7, with 9 bases identical to TRBD1. The V gene's germline CDR1 is SEHNR and CDR2 FQNEAQ (reference sequence). This CDR3 is 15 amino acids long. The V segment lost 5 bases and the J segment 5 bases; nucleotides outside the gene matches: 10. The CDR3 region is CASSESGTGWNEQYF. The CDR3, as DNA: TGTGCCAGCAGCGAATCCGGGACAGGGTGGAACGAGCAGTACTTC.

V gene TRBV27 combines with J gene TRBJ2-7, with D tentatively TRBD1 (5 bases). Trimming removed 3 bases from V and 3 bases from J, with 12 bases in between. The germline V gene encodes CDR1 MNHEY and CDR2 SMNVEV (reference sequence). The CDR3 contains 14 residues. CDR3 nucleotides: TGTGCCAGCAGTTTGGGGCAGGTGAACTACGAGCAGTACTTC. As protein: CASSLGQVNYEQYF.

The chain couples TRBV4-2 to TRBJ2-7; D may be TRBD2 (5 bases). CDR3 size: 13 residues. Deletions cut 2 bases from V and 2 bases from J, with 7 bases between. Germline CDR1 LGHNA, CDR2 YNFKEQ. CDR3 in DNA: TGTGCCAGCAGCCAAACCGGGACCTACGAGCAGTACTTC. Protein: CASSQTGTYEQYF.

The chain links TRBV5-6 to TRBJ2-3; D might be TRBD1 (6 bases). Germline CDR1 reads SGHDT; CDR2 reads YYEEEE. CDR3 length: 15 amino acids. V shed 4 bases and J shed 0 bases, with 12 bases lying between them. In nucleotides, the CDR3 is TGTGCCAGCAGCCCCGGGACAACTAGCACAGATACGCAGTATTTT. The encoded protein is CASSPGTTSTDTQYF.

V usage is TRBV5-5 and J usage is TRBJ1-2; 8 nucleotides match TRBD1. After removal of 6 bases from V and 3 bases from J, the junction contained 7 bases not matched to a gene. Germline values: CDR1 SGHKS, CDR2 YYEKEE (reference sequence). The CDR3 loop spans 14 amino acids. This CDR3 reads CASTSTGEDYGYTF. The CDR3, as DNA: TGTGCCAGCACTTCGACAGGGGAGGACTATGGCTACACCTTC.

Here the CDR3 reads CASSRQGLYNEQFF. Here the CDR3 DNA reads TGTGCCAGTAGTAGACAGGGTCTTTACAATGAGCAGTTCTTC. This rearrangement joins TRBV19 to TRBJ2-1; TRBD1 agrees at 7 bases. J lost 4 bases, V lost 4 bases, and 4 bases had no gene match. Looked up from germline, CDR1 is LNHDA and CDR2 is SQIVND (reference sequence). The CDR3 length is 14 residues.

This rearrangement joins TRBV5-1 to TRBJ2-2; D gene unclear. V shed 0 bases and J shed 5 bases, with 14 bases lying between them. The CDR3 is 16 amino acids. Germline V gene data show CDR1 as SGHRS and CDR2 as YFSETQ. Here the CDR3 reads CASSLDGYLRTGELFF. The CDR3 DNA sequence: TGCGCCAGCAGCTTGGACGGCTACTTGAGGACCGGGGAGCTGTTTTTT.

The chain has TRBV27 and TRBJ2-1; no definite D call. Germline values: CDR1 MNHEY, CDR2 SMNVEV (reference sequence). Trimming stripped 3 bases from V and 6 bases from J, with 9 bases between. The CDR3 length is 13 residues. In DNA, the CDR3 is TGTGCCAGCAGTTTGAACTTTCCCAATGAGCAGTTCTTC. This encodes CASSLNFPNEQFF.

The rearrangement uses TRBV13 and TRBJ2-1, with D maybe TRBD2 (6 bases). This CDR3 has 15 residues. CDR1 is PRHDT, CDR2 FYEKMQ, per germline (reference sequence). Trimming shortened V by 6 bases and J by 5 bases, and 17 bases separated the two germline ends. The CDR3 DNA follows: TGTGCCAGCAGTGATGGGGGGAGGCGAGACAATGAGCAGTTCTTC. Protein product: CASSDGGRRDNEQFF.

V is TRBV2 and J is TRBJ1-1, with 8 bases identical to TRBD1. The CDR3 covers 13 residues. V was pared by 7 bases and J by 1 base, with 2 bases of the junction left unmatched. Germline CDR1 is SNHLY and CDR2 is FYNNEI. CDR3 coding DNA: TGTGCCAGCAAAGGACAGGGGAACACTGAAGCTTTCTTT. Amino acid sequence: CASKGQGNTEAFF.

This chain joins TRBV7-2 and TRBJ2-7; TRBD2 matches 9 bases. There are 18 residues in the CDR3. Trimming removed 2 bases from V and 3 bases from J; junction bases left unmatched: 14. Germline assignment: CDR1 SGHTA and CDR2 FQGNSA. CDR3 protein: CASSLSRVGREGRYEQYF. In nucleotides, the CDR3 is TGTGCCAGCAGCTTATCTCGGGTGGGGCGGGAGGGACGCTACGAGCAGTACTTC.

The chain carries TRBV5-4 and TRBJ2-6; 10 positions agree with TRBD2. CDR3 length equals 20 residues. V shed 0 bases, J shed 0 bases, and the junction held 9 bases outside the gene matches. In germline, CDR1 is SGHNT, CDR2 YYREEE (reference sequence). The CDR3 bases are TGTGCCAGCAGCTTGGATTTCGGACTAGCGGACTTCTCTGGGGCCAACGTCCTGACTTTC. This encodes CASSLDFGLADFSGANVLTF.

The rearrangement links TRBV9 to TRBJ2-1; 11 nucleotides match TRBD1. The germline V gene encodes CDR1 SGDLS and CDR2 YYNGEE. The V gene end was trimmed by 1 base and the J gene end by 6 bases; junction bases not matched to a gene: 3. This CDR3 spans 15 amino acids. DNA for the CDR3: TGTGCCAGCAGCGTATGGGACAGGGGGTTCAATGAGCAGTTCTTC. Protein: CASSVWDRGFNEQFF.

A word on this clone: At the DNA level, this CDR3 is encoded by other sequences in the same sample as well. The chain has TRBV5-1 and TRBJ2-1, with 7 bases matching TRBD2. V gave up 0 bases and J gave up 0 bases; unmatched junction bases: 3. This CDR3 contains 16 residues. Germline V CDR1 and CDR2: SGHRS, YFSETQ. DNA for the CDR3: TGCGCCAGCAGCTTGGGACTAGCAGGCTCCTACAATGAGCAGTTCTTC. As protein: CASSLGLAGSYNEQFF.

The chain uses TRBV30 and TRBJ2-3, with 9 bases aligning to TRBD2. Looked up from germline, CDR1 is GTSNPN and CDR2 is SVGIG (reference sequence). Germline trimming cut 5 bases from V and 2 bases from J; bases unmatched to any gene: 8. The CDR3 consists of 15 residues. This chain's CDR3 is CAWQPLAGVTDTQYF. CDR3 nucleotide sequence: TGTGCCTGGCAACCCTTAGCGGGAGTCACAGATACGCAGTATTTT. The full variable domain, rest sourced from reference TRBV30 and TRBJ2-3, is SQTIHQWPATLVQPVGSPLSLECTVEGTSNPNLYWYRQAAGRGLQLLFYSVGIGQISSEVPQNLSASRPQDRQFILSSKKLLLSDSGFYLCAWQPLAGVTDTQYFGPGTRLTVL.

The V and J genes are TRBV7-3 and TRBJ2-1, with 9 bases that match TRBD2. The CDR3 spans 14 residues. Per germline, CDR1 SGHTA and CDR2 FQGTGA. The V gene end was trimmed by 5 bases and the J gene end by 4 bases; junction bases not matched to a gene: 3. CDR3: CASSHSGGYNEQFF. The CDR3 DNA follows: TGTGCCAGCAGCCATAGCGGGGGTTACAATGAGCAGTTCTTC.

The DNA for the CDR3 is TGTGCCAGCAGTCCAGGGGGTCCAGGTGGCTACACCTTC. It is translated as CASSPGGPGGYTF. The genes are TRBV6-5 and TRBJ1-2; 7 bases map to TRBD1. V lost 5 bases and J lost 7; bases outside the gene matches: 7. The CDR3 runs 13 residues. The germline V gene has CDR1 MNHEY and CDR2 SVGAGI.

V is TRBV7-9 and J is TRBJ2-7; TRBD2 matches 10 bases. Germline CDR1 SEHNR, CDR2 FQNEAQ (reference sequence). CDR3 size: 13 residues. The ends lost 10 bases at V and 3 bases at J; junction bases unmatched: 6. The CDR3 is CAIRTSGYYEQYF. In nucleotides, the CDR3 is TGTGCCATCAGGACTAGCGGATACTACGAGCAGTACTTC. Full variable domain (rest looked up from reference TRBV7-9 and TRBJ2-7): DTGVSQNPRHKITKRGQNVTFRCDPISEHNRLYWYRQTLGQGPEFLTYFQNEAQLEKSRLLSDRFSAERPKGSFSTLEIQRTEQGDSAMYLCAIRTSGYYEQYFGPGTRLTVT.

The rearrangement uses TRBV30 and TRBJ1-2; tentatively, D is TRBD1 (6 bases). Germline V gene sequence: CDR1 GTSNPN, CDR2 SVGIG (reference sequence). This CDR3 has 13 residues. Trimming shortened V by 6 bases and J by 0 bases, and 11 bases separated the two germline ends. CDR3 DNA sequence: TGTGCCTGTACGGACAGTCCTAACTATGGCTACACCTTC. It translates to CACTDSPNYGYTF.

The rearrangement joins TRBV5-4 to TRBJ1-1; D is unresolved. The germline V gene encodes CDR1 SGHNT and CDR2 YYREEE (reference sequence). V lost 4 bases and J lost 4, with 8 bases in between. The CDR3 runs to 12 residues. CDR3: CASSLSTTEAFF. CDR3 DNA sequence: TGTGCCAGCAGCCTCAGTACCACTGAAGCTTTCTTT.

The chain links TRBV27 to TRBJ1-2; D possibly corresponds to TRBD1 (6 bases). This CDR3 is 12 amino acids long. The V gene's germline CDR1 is MNHEY and CDR2 SMNVEV (reference sequence). V lost 8 bases and J 8 bases, leaving 15 bases between the germline ends. The CDR3 region has the DNA TGTGCCAGCGCGACAGGTGGTGGAGGCTACACCTTC. It translates to CASATGGGGYTF.